These 10 T cell receptor beta chains originate from one sample sequenced in a study of OX40 agonist ivuxolimab in advanced cancers. TCRdb's table, derived via immunoSEQ multiplex PCR, lists solely in-frame clones and lacks some. The sample records 100,000 to 150,000 clones, 85% to 95% being singletons. Sample: CD4+ or CD8+ T cells sorted from blood, taken in a trial of the OX40 agonist ivuxolimab. These receptors all come from an adult with an advanced solid tumor such as melanoma, head and neck, liver or kidney cancer.

The chain links TRBV28 to TRBJ2-7; D perhaps matches TRBD1 (6 bases). Germline V gene lookup returns CDR1 MDHEN and CDR2 SYDVKM. The CDR3 is 15 residues long. Trimming removed 5 bases from V and 3 bases from J, with 17 bases in between. CDR3 in amino acids: CASSPTIQGGYEQYF. As DNA, the CDR3 is TGTGCCAGCAGTCCTACGATCCAAGGGGGCTACGAGCAGTACTTC.

The table lists this clone with a count of one. The chain combines TRBV5-1 with TRBJ2-3; 8 bases map to TRBD1. From germline, CDR1 is SGHRS and CDR2 YFSETQ. This CDR3 has 15 amino acids. After removal of 3 bases from V and 3 bases from J, the junction contained 6 bases not matched to a gene. The CDR3 region has the DNA TGCGCCAGCAGCTCGGGACAGGACGGAACAGATACGCAGTATTTT. This sequence encodes CASSSGQDGTDTQYF.

This chain uses TRBV7-8 with TRBJ1-1, with D possibly TRBD1 on 6 matching bases. V shed 5 bases and J shed 0 bases, with 16 bases lying between them. Germline values: CDR1 SGHVS, CDR2 FQNEAQ. This CDR3 comprises 16 residues. The CDR3 spells CASSPWGARVNTEAFF. The CDR3 DNA is TGTGCCAGCAGCCCGTGGGGGGCCCGCGTGAACACTGAAGCTTTCTTT.

The chain joins TRBV7-2 to TRBJ2-3, with 10 bases lining up with TRBD2. The CDR3 loop spans 18 amino acids. Per the germline V gene, CDR1 is SGHTA and CDR2 is FQGNSA. V trimming: 2 bases; J trimming: 1 base; junction bases outside the gene matches: 9. The CDR3 is CASSLRASGSTGTDTQYF. As DNA, the CDR3 is TGTGCCAGCAGCTTAAGGGCTAGCGGGAGCACGGGCACAGATACGCAGTATTTT.

The chain carries TRBV6-5 and TRBJ2-7; 9 positions match TRBD2. This CDR3 spans 14 amino acids. J lost 2 bases, V lost 10 bases, and 9 bases had no gene match. The V gene's germline CDR1 is MNHEY and CDR2 SVGAGI. CDR3 in amino acids: CANATKRGAYEQYF. The CDR3 DNA reads TGTGCCAACGCAACGAAGCGGGGGGCCTACGAGCAGTACTTC.

This sequence joins TRBV28 and TRBJ2-3; no clear D gene. The CDR3 has 12 residues. Trimming cost V 5 bases and J 6 bases, with 9 bases left between them. Germline CDR1 MDHEN, CDR2 SYDVKM. Written as DNA, the CDR3 is TGTGCCAGCAGTCGACCCGCGGATACGCAGTATTTT. Translated: CASSRPADTQYF.

The rearrangement joins TRBV7-3 to TRBJ2-2; 7 positions match TRBD2. CDR1 is SGHTA, CDR2 FQGTGA, per germline. The junction had 11 bases not matched to a gene; V was cut back by 5 bases and J by 5 bases. This CDR3 spans 16 amino acids. The CDR3 sequence: CASSPGLVRTTGELFF. DNA of the CDR3: TGTGCCAGCAGCCCCGGACTAGTCCGTACTACCGGGGAGCTGTTTTTT. Complete variable domain (other parts from reference TRBV7-3 and TRBJ2-2): GAGVSQTPSNKVTEKGKYVELRCDPISGHTALYWYRQSLGQGPEFLIYFQGTGAADDSGLPNDRFFAVRPEGSVSTLKIQRTERGDSAVYLCASSPGLVRTTGELFFGEGSRLTVL.

The chain combines TRBV10-1 with TRBJ2-1; D perhaps matches TRBD1 (5 bases). Germline V CDR1 and CDR2: WNHNN, SYGVQD (reference sequence). The V end was cut by 2 bases, the J end by 12 bases, with 11 bases between. The CDR3 consists of 12 residues. The CDR3 sequence: CASSEPGQGQFF. CDR3 in DNA: TGCGCCAGCAGTGAGCCCGGGCAGGGGCAGTTCTTC.

The chain is built from TRBV5-1 and TRBJ2-2; the D is unclear. The germline V gene encodes CDR1 SGHRS and CDR2 YFSETQ. Trimming left V 7 bases short and J 1 base short, with 8 bases between. The CDR3 length is 13 residues. The CDR3 loop is CASHLGNTGELFF. The DNA for the CDR3 is TGCGCCAGCCATCTGGGGAACACCGGGGAGCTGTTTTTT.

The rearrangement joins TRBV6-6 to TRBJ1-5, with D uncertain. V gave up 6 bases and J gave up 3 bases, with 12 bases separating them. The germline CDR1 and CDR2 sequences are MNHNY and SVGAGI (reference sequence). This CDR3 is 14 amino acids long. CDR3 region: CASSQGGDNQPQHF. CDR3 DNA: TGTGCCAGCAGCCAAGGCGGGGACAATCAGCCCCAGCATTTT.